The 13 T cell receptor beta chains below were found in one sample sequenced in a study of T cells after posttransplantation cyclophosphamide. Treatment was busulfan-fludarabine conditioning, a marrow graft, and cyclophosphamide on days +3 and +4. Measured with immunoSEQ multiplex PCR; TCRdb has only the in-frame clones, and not every one. This sample comprises around 13,000 clones, none seen once only. The sequenced sample was PBMCs, obtained after allogeneic stem cell transplant with posttransplant cyclophosphamide. The receptors shown here come from a female patient aged 35-55 years who received an allogeneic stem cell transplant from an unrelated donor, was CMV-positive, and had acute GVHD only. A subset of T cells may come from the graft donor.

In this sample, this clone turned up many times. The chain is built from TRBV6-5 and TRBJ2-7, with 10 positions matching TRBD1. Germline V gene sequence: CDR1 MNHEY, CDR2 SVGAGI. With V trimmed by 6 bases and J by 2 bases, 4 bases remained unmatched. The CDR3 extends over 14 amino acids. The CDR3 sequence: CASRFGTGAYEQYF. For the CDR3, the DNA is TGTGCCAGCAGGTTCGGGACAGGGGCCTACGAGCAGTACTTC.

The chain links TRBV5-1 to TRBJ1-2, with D tentatively TRBD1 (5 bases). V was shortened by 1 base and J by 4 bases, with 14 bases between the two germline ends. This CDR3 is built from 15 residues. Germline V CDR1 and CDR2: SGHRS, YFSETQ. CDR3 in DNA: TGCGCCAGCAGCTTGAACACAGGTGGACCCTATGGCTACACCTTC. This gives the protein CASSLNTGGPYGYTF.

At least ten counts were recorded for this clone. The V gene is TRBV11-2, the J gene TRBJ2-3; TRBD2 is a possible D gene (6 bases). Germline lookup yields CDR1 SGHAT and CDR2 FQNNGV. Trimming took 5 bases from V and 6 from J, leaving 21 bases between them. The CDR3 is 16 amino acids. DNA of the CDR3: TGTGCCAGCAGCCGGACCGGAGGGGTGGTTATGGATACGCAGTATTTT. Its translation is CASSRTGGVVMDTQYF.

This clone was detected many times. The chain has TRBV11-3 and TRBJ2-1, with 7 bases aligning to TRBD2. The V gene's germline CDR1 is SGHNT and CDR2 YENEEA. This CDR3 spans 12 amino acids. The junction had 7 bases not matched to a gene; V was cut back by 7 bases and J by 10 bases. DNA for the CDR3: TGTGCCAGCAAAGGGAGGGGCTCAGAGCAGTTCTTC. This encodes CASKGRGSEQFF. The complete variable domain, with remaining parts taken from reference TRBV11-3 and TRBJ2-1, reads EAGVVQSPRYKIIEKKQPVAFWCNPISGHNTLYWYLQNLGQGPELLIRYENEEAVDDSQLPKDRFSAERLKGVDSTLKIQPAELGDSAVYLCASKGRGSEQFFGPGTRLTVL.

This clone was detected many times. This sequence joins TRBV4-1 and TRBJ1-2, with D tentatively TRBD1 (5 bases). Germline-derived CDR1 and CDR2 are MGHRA and YSYEKL. The V end lost 4 bases, the J end lost 4 bases, and 13 bases lay between the germline ends. This CDR3 is built from 14 residues. The CDR3 DNA sequence: TGCGCCAGCAGCCCCACTTGGGGGGGCTATGGCTACACCTTC. It encodes CASSPTWGGYGYTF.

This rearrangement joins TRBV14 to TRBJ1-2; the D is unclear. CDR3 size: 14 residues. Germline V gene sequence: CDR1 SGHDN, CDR2 FVKESK. The V end was cut by 0 bases, the J end by 5 bases, with 10 bases between. The CDR3 bases are TGTGCCAGCAGCCAAGATTTGGTCGGGTATGGCTACACCTTC. It translates to CASSQDLVGYGYTF.

This chain joins TRBV7-9 and TRBJ2-7, with 7 bases lining up with TRBD2. CDR3 length: 16 residues. Germline CDR1 SEHNR, CDR2 FQNEAQ (reference sequence). Trimming removed 2 bases from V and 1 base from J; junction bases left unmatched: 8. The CDR3 here is CASSLRGPSGSYEQYF. CDR3 DNA: TGTGCCAGCAGCTTAAGGGGTCCTAGCGGATCCTACGAGCAGTACTTC.

In this sample, this clone turned up many times. The chain couples TRBV11-2 to TRBJ2-7; possibly TRBD1 for D (5 bases). V was trimmed by 1 base and J by 1 base, leaving 8 bases between them. Germline V gene sequence: CDR1 SGHAT, CDR2 FQNNGV. The CDR3 is 14 residues long. DNA for the CDR3: TGTGCCAGCAGCTTAGGTCCAGGGTCCTACGAGCAGTACGTC. Translation gives CASSLGPGSYEQYV.

This clone was counted ten times or more. The V call is TRBV27, the J call TRBJ1-2, with a possible D match to TRBD1 (5 bases). CDR1 is MNHEY and CDR2 is SMNVEV in the germline V gene (reference sequence). The length of the CDR3 is 13 residues. V lost 7 bases and J lost 6, with 15 bases in between. CDR3 DNA sequence: TGTGCCAGCAAAACGCCAGGGAGGGATGGCTACACCTTC. It translates to CASKTPGRDGYTF.

This clone was observed many times. V usage is TRBV27 and J usage is TRBJ2-7, with TRBD1 matching over 9 bases. CDR3 length equals 14 residues. Trimming at V came to 3 bases and at J to 2 bases, leaving 2 bases not matched to a gene. Germline values: CDR1 MNHEY, CDR2 SMNVEV (reference sequence). As DNA, the CDR3 is TGTGCCAGCAGTTTCACAGGGGGCCCCTACGAGCAGTACGTC. Amino acid sequence: CASSFTGGPYEQYV.

V and J are TRBV28 and TRBJ1-1; D uncertain. Trimming took 2 bases from V and 6 from J, leaving 10 bases between them. Germline V gives CDR1 MDHEN, CDR2 SYDVKM. The CDR3 has 13 amino acids. CDR3 residues: CASSLRGLAEAFF. DNA of the CDR3: TGTGCCAGCAGTTTACGCGGCCTAGCTGAAGCTTTCTTT.

This clone was recorded many times. The genes are TRBV5-8 and TRBJ2-1; 7 bases align to TRBD2. With V trimmed by 2 bases and J by 1 base, 15 bases remained unmatched. This CDR3 has 19 residues. CDR1 and CDR2 (germline): SGHTS, YDEGEE. CDR3 sequence: CASSLKAAGSYWSYNEQFF. CDR3 in DNA: TGTGCCAGCAGCTTAAAGGCAGCGGGGTCCTACTGGTCCTACAATGAGCAGTTCTTC.

Many counts were recorded for this clone. The junction and the germline gene differ at one end; a read error may be behind it. The chain employs TRBV27 and TRBJ1-1, with 7 positions matching TRBD1. The CDR3 sequence is 13 residues long. Germline CDR1 and CDR2: MNHEY and SMNVEV (reference sequence). This CDR3 reads CASSLSQGAEAFF. As DNA, the CDR3 is TGTGCCAGCAGTCTATCCCAGGGGGCTGAAGCTTTCTTT.